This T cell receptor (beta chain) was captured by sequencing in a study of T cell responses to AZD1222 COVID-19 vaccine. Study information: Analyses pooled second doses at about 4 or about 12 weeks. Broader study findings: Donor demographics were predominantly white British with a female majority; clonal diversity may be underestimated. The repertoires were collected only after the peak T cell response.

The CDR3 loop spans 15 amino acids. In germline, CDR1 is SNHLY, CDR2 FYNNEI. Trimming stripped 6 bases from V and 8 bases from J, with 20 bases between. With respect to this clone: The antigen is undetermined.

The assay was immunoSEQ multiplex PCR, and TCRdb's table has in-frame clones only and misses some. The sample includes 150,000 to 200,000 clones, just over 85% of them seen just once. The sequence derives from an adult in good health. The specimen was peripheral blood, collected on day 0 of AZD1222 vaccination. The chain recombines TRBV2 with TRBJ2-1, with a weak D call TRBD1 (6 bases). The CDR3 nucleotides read TGTGCCAGCAGCGGGGCGTACAGGGTTGGGGATGAGCAGTTCTTC. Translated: CASSGAYRVGDEQFF.